The 24 T cell receptor beta chains given below trace back to one sample, sequenced in a study of control samples from healthy donors and cancer patients. Measured with immunoSEQ multiplex PCR; TCRdb has only the in-frame clones, and not every one. The data contain under 150,000 clones, approximately 90% of them seen just once; the ten biggest clones take up around 2.5%. Input material: blood. The source is a woman aged 70-85 years in good health.

This clone appeared a single time. This chain joins TRBV4-2 and TRBJ2-3, with D maybe TRBD2 (6 bases). There are 14 residues in the CDR3. V was shortened by 2 bases and J by 0 bases, with 6 bases between the two germline ends. Per germline, CDR1 LGHNA and CDR2 YNFKEQ. For the CDR3, the DNA is TGTGCCAGCAGCCAACGGGGGAGCACAGATACGCAGTATTTT. Residues: CASSQRGSTDTQYF.

This clone has a handful of counts. This chain links TRBV7-8 with TRBJ2-7, with 8 bases lining up with TRBD1. CDR1 is SGHVS, CDR2 FQNEAQ, per germline. Trimming took 5 bases from V and 7 from J; bases not matched to a gene: 7. This CDR3 comprises 13 residues. CDR3 nucleotides: TGTGCCAGCAGCCACCAGGGGGCTGGGGAGCAGTACTTC. Translating gives CASSHQGAGEQYF. Combining the CDR3 with reference TRBV7-8 and TRBJ2-7 gives the whole variable domain GAGVSQSPRYKVAKRGQDVALRCDPISGHVSLFWYQQALGQGPEFLTYFQNEAQLDKSGLPSDRFFAERPEGSVSTLKIQRTQQEDSAVYLCASSHQGAGEQYFGPGTRLTVT.

Comment on this clone: The DNA is left out, because the CDR3 cannot be placed on it with certainty; the CDR3 is given as TCRdb lists it. V gene TRBV1 combines with J gene TRBJ1-1; the table's TRBD1 call for D was not verified on the DNA. TRBV1 is annotated as a pseudogene. The CDR3 spans 17 amino acids, including both terminal residues. The CDR3 region is CTSSQDRVGQGNTEAFF.

The genes are TRBV11-2 and TRBJ1-1, with no clear D. The length of the CDR3 is 14 residues. The germline V and J ends were trimmed by 7 bases and 8 bases, with 20 bases remaining between them. The germline gives CDR1 SGHAT, CDR2 FQNNGV. The CDR3 region has the DNA TGTGCCAGCAAAACCGACAAGCCTTCCTACGAAGCTTTCTTT. Translation: CASKTDKPSYEAFF.

The V and J genes are TRBV2 and TRBJ1-2, with D possibly matching TRBD1 (6 bases). This CDR3 is built from 14 residues. CDR1 is SNHLY and CDR2 is FYNNEI in the germline V gene. The germline V and J ends were trimmed by 3 bases and 4 bases, with 12 bases remaining between them. The CDR3, as DNA: TGTGCCAGCAGTGATTCCGTGGGGGCCTATGGCTACACCTTC. Its protein is CASSDSVGAYGYTF.

This chain joins TRBV24-1 and TRBJ2-7, with TRBD1 matching over 10 bases. Germline V CDR1 and CDR2: KGHDR, SFDVKD. Unmatched junction bases numbered 3, after V lost 3 bases and J lost 2 bases. This CDR3 is 15 amino acids long. This CDR3 is CATSDPGTGAYEQYF. The DNA for the CDR3 is TGTGCCACCAGTGATCCCGGGACAGGGGCCTACGAGCAGTACTTC.

This sequence joins TRBV6-5 and TRBJ2-3; no firm D call. From germline, CDR1 is MNHEY and CDR2 SVGAGI. V lost 7 bases to trimming and J lost 0 bases, with 11 bases between them. This CDR3 region has 14 residues. CDR3 in DNA: TGTGCCAGCATCGAACTGGGGAGCACAGATACGCAGTATTTT. This codes for CASIELGSTDTQYF.

The J gene is TRBJ1-1, the V gene TRBV9; D unresolved. Germline values: CDR1 SGDLS, CDR2 YYNGEE. The CDR3 is 15 residues long. With 0 bases removed from V and 3 bases from J, the gap between germline ends came to 12 bases. CDR3 DNA: TGTGCCAGCAGCGTAGCTTTAGCATGGGACACTGAAGCTTTCTTT. Amino acid sequence: CASSVALAWDTEAFF.

V and J are TRBV2 and TRBJ1-4; no clear D. Germline values: CDR1 SNHLY, CDR2 FYNNEI. The CDR3 runs 15 residues. V was cut by 10 bases and J by 4 bases, with 19 bases left in between. The CDR3 region is CATLERRWGNEKLFF. The CDR3, as DNA: TGTGCCACCCTTGAGAGGCGGTGGGGTAATGAAAAACTGTTTTTT.

The chain combines TRBV5-1 with TRBJ1-1, with TRBD1 as a possible D gene (5 bases). The germline CDR1 and CDR2 sequences are SGHRS and YFSETQ. The CDR3 runs 17 residues. The V gene lost 3 bases and the J gene lost 1 base, with 19 bases spanning the gap. This CDR3 is CASSWGRGVVGNTEAFF. CDR3 nucleotide sequence: TGCGCCAGCAGCTGGGGAAGAGGGGTGGTGGGGAACACTGAAGCTTTCTTT. The full variable domain, its missing parts supplied by reference TRBV5-1 and TRBJ1-1, is KAGVTQTPRYLIKTRGQQVTLSCSPISGHRSVSWYQQTPGQGLQFLFEYFSETQRNKGNFPGRFSGRQFSNSRSEMNVSTLELGDSALYLCASSWGRGVVGNTEAFFGQGTRLTVV.

V and J are TRBV29-1 and TRBJ1-4, with TRBD1 identical over 7 bases. V dropped 7 bases and J dropped 2; count of bases not matched to a gene: 7. The CDR3 contains 14 residues. Germline CDR1 SQVTM, CDR2 ANQGSEA. The CDR3 region is CSAPGGGTNEKLFF. The DNA for the CDR3 is TGCAGCGCCCCAGGGGGGGGCACTAATGAAAAACTGTTTTTT.

CDR3: CASSETGTAYGYTF. DNA for the CDR3: TGTGCCAGCAGCGAAACCGGGACGGCCTATGGCTACACCTTC. The chain recombines TRBV14 with TRBJ1-2, with D tentatively TRBD1 (5 bases). CDR3 length: 14 residues. CDR1 SGHDN and CDR2 FVKESK come from the germline V gene. V lost 5 bases to trimming and J lost 4 bases, with 14 bases between them.

V usage is TRBV3-1 (or the pseudogene TRBV3-2) and J usage is TRBJ1-4; D possibly corresponds to TRBD1 (6 bases). CDR1 and CDR2 from the germline V gene are LGHDT and YNNKEL (reference sequence). The CDR3 consists of 18 residues. V was cut by 0 bases and J by 4 bases, with 18 bases left in between. The CDR3 is CASSQDSGGSWFNEKLFF. For the CDR3, the DNA is TGTGCCAGCAGCCAAGATTCCGGGGGCTCTTGGTTTAATGAAAAACTGTTTTTT.

The V gene is TRBV19, the J gene TRBJ2-6; 7 nucleotides agree with TRBD1. The junction had 8 bases not matched to a gene; V was cut back by 3 bases and J by 0 bases. CDR1 is LNHDA and CDR2 is SQIVND in the germline V gene (reference sequence). The length of the CDR3 is 18 residues. The CDR3 is CASSMRGQGYSGANVLTF. The CDR3 region has the DNA TGTGCCAGTAGTATGAGGGGGCAGGGATACTCTGGGGCCAACGTCCTGACTTTC.

V and J are TRBV4-1 and TRBJ1-5; D uncertain. Germline V gene sequence: CDR1 MGHRA, CDR2 YSYEKL. V lost 0 bases, J lost 6 bases, and 12 bases lay in between. The CDR3 runs to 15 residues. CDR3 protein: CASSQDIQRGQPQHF. CDR3 coding DNA: TGCGCCAGCAGCCAAGATATACAACGGGGTCAGCCCCAGCATTTT.

The rearrangement joins TRBV5-4 to TRBJ2-6, with D possibly being TRBD1 (6 bases). The CDR3 covers 15 residues. Germline values: CDR1 SGHNT, CDR2 YYREEE (reference sequence). The V end lost 3 bases, the J end lost 1 base, and 8 bases lay between the germline ends. CDR3 in amino acids: CASSSTGSGANVLTF. The DNA for the CDR3 is TGTGCCAGCAGCTCGACAGGTTCTGGGGCCAACGTCCTGACTTTC.

The chain has TRBV6-2 or TRBV6-3 and TRBJ1-2; possibly TRBD1 for D (6 bases). The CDR3 covers 14 residues. Germline CDR1 is MNHEY and CDR2 is SVGEGT. Trimming removed 6 bases from V and 4 bases from J, with 15 bases in between. The CDR3 protein is CASSRGQPTYGYTF. The DNA for the CDR3 is TGTGCCAGCAGCCGAGGACAGCCCACCTATGGCTACACCTTC.

The V gene is TRBV24-1, the J gene TRBJ2-2, with a tentative D call TRBD1 (5 bases). Trimming cost V 1 base and J 5 bases, with 16 bases left between them. The CDR3 is made up of 17 amino acids. The V gene's germline CDR1 is KGHDR and CDR2 SFDVKD. CDR3: CATSDFRAGKLTGELFF. CDR3 sequence (DNA): TGTGCCACCAGTGATTTTCGGGCAGGGAAATTGACCGGGGAGCTGTTTTTT.

The V call is TRBV7-8, the J call TRBJ2-1; maybe TRBD2 (5 bases). Trimming stripped 5 bases from V and 7 bases from J, with 6 bases between. Germline values: CDR1 SGHVS, CDR2 FQNEAQ. The CDR3 has 11 amino acids. CDR3 amino acids: CASSPGNEQFF. The CDR3 region has the DNA TGTGCCAGCAGCCCGGGAAATGAGCAGTTCTTC.

The chain carries TRBV21-1 and TRBJ2-1; the DNA was not used to check the table's D call, TRBD1. TRBV21-1 is a documented pseudogene. The CDR3 length is 15 residues. In DNA, the CDR3 is TGTGCCAGCAGCAAAGAAGGGGGTAGCAACAATGAGCAGTTCTTC. Residues: CASSKEGGSNNEQFF.

As for this clone: The same CDR3 can be traced to other DNA sequences in this sample. This chain uses TRBV15 with TRBJ2-3; 7 nucleotides match TRBD2. The ends lost 1 base at V and 0 bases at J; junction bases unmatched: 1. The CDR3 loop spans 15 amino acids. Germline CDR1 and CDR2: LNHNV and YYDKDF (reference sequence). CDR3 bases: TGTGCCACCAGCAGAGGGGGGGGGAGCACAGATACGCAGTATTTT. Its translation: CATSRGGGSTDTQYF.

The chain links TRBV6-4 to TRBJ2-5; D not certain. Trimming removed 9 bases at V and 1 base at J, with 3 bases between. Germline lookup yields CDR1 MRHNA and CDR2 SNTAGT. The CDR3 is made up of 10 amino acids. The chain's CDR3 is CARVQETQYF. The CDR3, as DNA: TGTGCCAGGGTCCAAGAGACCCAGTACTTC.

The chain joins TRBV3-1 (or the pseudogene TRBV3-2) to TRBJ2-3; a weak D match, TRBD2 (7 bases). V dropped 0 bases and J dropped 1 base, with 14 bases sitting between them. CDR1 is LGHDT, CDR2 YNNKEL, per germline (reference sequence). This CDR3 region has 17 residues. The CDR3 spells CASSQDLVGGRTDTQYF. In nucleotides, the CDR3 is TGTGCCAGCAGCCAAGATCTGGTCGGGGGGCGCACAGATACGCAGTATTTT.

V gene TRBV6-6 combines with J gene TRBJ2-1, with D possibly matching TRBD1 (5 bases). CDR1 and CDR2 (germline): MNHNY, SVGAGI (reference sequence). This CDR3 comprises 14 residues. With 6 bases removed from V and 2 bases from J, the gap between germline ends came to 11 bases. Written as DNA, the CDR3 is TGTGCCAGCAGATTCCAGGGAACCTACAATGAGCAGTTCTTC. This encodes CASRFQGTYNEQFF.